Sequencing of this T cell receptor beta chain was carried out in a study of T cell repertoires in cytomegalovirus infection. Across the whole study: A matching HLA type, together with CMV infection, was signaled by public TCR beta signatures.

MiXCR, run by TCRdb on the reads, gives a single entry per CDR3 protein. This table holds 400,000 or so distinct CDR3 sequences, roughly 31% found once. This clonotype came up many times. Its antigen is currently unknown. Whole-study findings and limits: Identification of carriers of CMV plus the relevant HLA was performed using cumulative public TCR beta family frequency. In two of eight donors, the top clonotype was HLA-C-restricted CMV-specific.

The sample consisted of PBMCs. This sequence was found in a human donor in good health (CMV status not recorded). Some clones in this sample may be carry-over from other donors' samples.

As DNA, the CDR3 is TGTGCCAGCACCCGAAGGAGGAGTAGCGGGGGCCGCGTAGCAGATACGCAGTATTTT. Encoded protein: CASTRRRSSGGRVADTQYF. The chain carries TRBV7-2 and TRBJ2-3; 9 nucleotides agree with TRBD2. Germline CDR1 SGHTA, CDR2 FQGNSA. The trim removed 7 bases at V and 4 bases at J, leaving 21 bases unmatched. The CDR3 consists of 19 residues.